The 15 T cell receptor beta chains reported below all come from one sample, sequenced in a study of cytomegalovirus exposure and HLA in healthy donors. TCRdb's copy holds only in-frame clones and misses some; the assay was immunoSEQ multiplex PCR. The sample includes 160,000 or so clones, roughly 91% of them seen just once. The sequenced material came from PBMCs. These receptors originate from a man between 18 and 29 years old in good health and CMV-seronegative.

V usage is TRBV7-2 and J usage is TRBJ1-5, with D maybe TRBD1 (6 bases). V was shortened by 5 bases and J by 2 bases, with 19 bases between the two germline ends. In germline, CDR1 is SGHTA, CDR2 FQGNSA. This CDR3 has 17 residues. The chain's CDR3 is CASSPRPMAGGNQPQHF. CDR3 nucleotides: TGTGCCAGCAGCCCTCGTCCGATGGCAGGGGGCAATCAGCCCCAGCATTTT.

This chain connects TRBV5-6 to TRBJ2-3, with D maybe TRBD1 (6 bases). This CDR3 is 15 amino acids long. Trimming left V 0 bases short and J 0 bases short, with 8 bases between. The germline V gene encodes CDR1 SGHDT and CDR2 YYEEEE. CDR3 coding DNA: TGTGCCAGCAGCTTGGGAAGGGGGAGCACAGATACGCAGTATTTT. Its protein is CASSLGRGSTDTQYF. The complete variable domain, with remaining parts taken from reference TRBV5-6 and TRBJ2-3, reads DAGVTQSPTHLIKTRGQQVTLRCSPKSGHDTVSWYQQALGQGPQFIFQYYEEEERQRGNFPDRFSGHQFPNYSSELNVNALLLGDSALYLCASSLGRGSTDTQYFGPGTRLTVL.

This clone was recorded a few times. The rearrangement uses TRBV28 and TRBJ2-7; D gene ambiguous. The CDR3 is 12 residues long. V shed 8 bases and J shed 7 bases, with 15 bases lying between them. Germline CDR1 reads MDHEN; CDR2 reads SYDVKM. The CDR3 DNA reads TGTGCCAGCGCGAGAGTTCTGGAGGAGCAGTACTTC. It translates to CASARVLEEQYF.

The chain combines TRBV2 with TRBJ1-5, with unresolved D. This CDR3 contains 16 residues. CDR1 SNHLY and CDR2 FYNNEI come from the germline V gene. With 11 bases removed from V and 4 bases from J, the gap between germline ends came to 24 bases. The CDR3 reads CASKLRVASGNQPQHF. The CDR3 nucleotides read TGTGCCTCCAAGCTCCGGGTTGCATCGGGGAATCAGCCCCAGCATTTT.

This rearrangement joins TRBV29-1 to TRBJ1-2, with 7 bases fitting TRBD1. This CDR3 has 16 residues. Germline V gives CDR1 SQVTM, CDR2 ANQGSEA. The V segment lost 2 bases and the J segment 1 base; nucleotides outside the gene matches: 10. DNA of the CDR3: TGCAGCGTTGAATCGACAGGGACCGAGTTTAACTATGGCTACACCTTC. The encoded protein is CSVESTGTEFNYGYTF.

DNA of the CDR3: TGCGCCAGCAGTCGACGGACAGGGGGAGGCTATGGCTACACCTTC. Its translation is CASSRRTGGGYGYTF. This chain links TRBV4-1 with TRBJ1-2; 10 bases match TRBD1. With 6 bases clipped from V and 4 bases from J, the junction kept 8 bases outside the gene matches. This CDR3 is built from 15 residues. From germline, CDR1 is MGHRA and CDR2 YSYEKL.

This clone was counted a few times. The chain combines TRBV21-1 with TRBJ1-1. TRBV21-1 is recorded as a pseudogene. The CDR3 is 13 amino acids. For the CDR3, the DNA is TGTGCCAGCAGCAACCTAATATCTTGCGAAGCTTTCTTT. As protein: CASSNLISCEAFF.

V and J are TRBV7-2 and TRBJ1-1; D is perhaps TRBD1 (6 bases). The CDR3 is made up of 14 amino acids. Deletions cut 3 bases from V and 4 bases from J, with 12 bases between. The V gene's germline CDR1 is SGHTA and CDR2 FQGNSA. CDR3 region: CASSFWGRLTEAFF. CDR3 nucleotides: TGTGCCAGCAGCTTCTGGGGGCGGCTCACTGAAGCTTTCTTT.

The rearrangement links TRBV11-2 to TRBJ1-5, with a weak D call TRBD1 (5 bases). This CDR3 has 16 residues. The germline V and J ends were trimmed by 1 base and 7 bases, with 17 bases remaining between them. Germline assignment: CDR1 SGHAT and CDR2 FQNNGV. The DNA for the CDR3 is TGTGCCAGCAGCTTAGGGGGGGTTGGGGTCGGACAGCCCCAGCATTTT. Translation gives CASSLGGVGVGQPQHF. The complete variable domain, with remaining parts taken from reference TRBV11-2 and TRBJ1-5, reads EAGVAQSPRYKIIEKRQSVAFWCNPISGHATLYWYQQILGQGPKLLIQFQNNGVVDDSQLPKDRFSAERLKGVDSTLKIQPAKLEDSAVYLCASSLGGVGVGQPQHFGDGTRLSIL.

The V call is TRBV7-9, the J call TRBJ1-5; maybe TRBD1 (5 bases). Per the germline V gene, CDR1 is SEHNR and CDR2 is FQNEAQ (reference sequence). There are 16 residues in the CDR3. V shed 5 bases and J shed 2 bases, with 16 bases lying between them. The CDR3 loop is CASSHLGGTGNQPQHF. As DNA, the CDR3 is TGTGCCAGCAGCCATTTGGGGGGGACGGGCAATCAGCCCCAGCATTTT.

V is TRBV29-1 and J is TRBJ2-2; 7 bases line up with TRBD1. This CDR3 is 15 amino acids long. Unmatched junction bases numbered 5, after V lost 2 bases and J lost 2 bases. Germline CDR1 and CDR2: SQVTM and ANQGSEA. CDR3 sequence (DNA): TGCAGCGTTGAACTGAGGACAGGAAACACCGGGGAGCTGTTTTTT. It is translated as CSVELRTGNTGELFF.

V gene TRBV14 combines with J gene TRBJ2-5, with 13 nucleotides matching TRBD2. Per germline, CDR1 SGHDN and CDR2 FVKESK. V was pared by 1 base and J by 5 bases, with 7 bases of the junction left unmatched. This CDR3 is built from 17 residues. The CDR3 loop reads CASSQAAGLAGEETQYF. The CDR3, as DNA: TGTGCCAGCAGCCAAGCAGCCGGACTAGCGGGAGAGGAGACCCAGTACTTC.

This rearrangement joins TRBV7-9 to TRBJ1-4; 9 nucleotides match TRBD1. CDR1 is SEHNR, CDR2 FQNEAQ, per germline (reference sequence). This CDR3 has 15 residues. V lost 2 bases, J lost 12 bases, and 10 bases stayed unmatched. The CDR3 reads CASSLRSGTGQELFF. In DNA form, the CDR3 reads TGTGCCAGCAGCTTAAGAAGCGGGACAGGGCAGGAACTGTTTTTT.

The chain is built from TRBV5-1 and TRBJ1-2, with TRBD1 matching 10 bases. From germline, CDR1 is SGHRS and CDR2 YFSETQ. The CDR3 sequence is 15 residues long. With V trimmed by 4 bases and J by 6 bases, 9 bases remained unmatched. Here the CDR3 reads CASSRGSTGGDGYTF. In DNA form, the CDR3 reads TGCGCCAGCAGCCGAGGGTCGACAGGGGGCGATGGCTACACCTTC.

CDR3 nucleotide sequence: TGCGCCAGCAGCTTGAAGGTGCCGGGTGAAAAACTGTTTTTT. Translation: CASSLKVPGEKLFF. J is TRBJ1-4 and V is TRBV5-1, with no clear D. The germline V and J ends were trimmed by 1 base and 7 bases, with 11 bases remaining between them. CDR1 and CDR2 from the germline V gene are SGHRS and YFSETQ. This CDR3 is 14 amino acids long. Variable domain in full (rest from reference TRBV5-1 and TRBJ1-4): KAGVTQTPRYLIKTRGQQVTLSCSPISGHRSVSWYQQTPGQGLQFLFEYFSETQRNKGNFPGRFSGRQFSNSRSEMNVSTLELGDSALYLCASSLKVPGEKLFFGSGTQLSVL.